This TCR beta chain is from a study of blood T cell repertoires in COVID-19. Study in general: Donors in the United States, Italy and Spain gave samples during acute or convalescent COVID-19. Nucleic acid was either cDNA or gDNA, and it came from T cells, B-cell-depleted T cells, or PBMCs.

As for this clone: At one end the junction does not follow the germline gene, possibly because of a read error.

The CDR3 contains 16 residues. Germline values: CDR1 SSHAT, CDR2 FNYEAQ (reference sequence). Original methodology: For nucleated cells, counts were estimated from reference gene primer amplification. Assay used: immunoSEQ multiplex PCR; TCRdb lists only in-frame clones, some missing. D and trimming were read from the DNA, whereas the V and J calls and clone size are those reported in that table. The repertoire holds approximately 97,000 clones, with about 87% as singletons. The sequenced sample was peripheral blood. This sequence originates from a human donor in a cohort sampled during active COVID-19. The chain uses TRBV7-7 and TRBJ2-2; no firm D call. As DNA, the CDR3 is TGTGCTAGCAGCTTTTCCGTTCCCGCATCGGGCGGGGAGCTGTTTTTT. This sequence encodes CASSFSVPASGGELFF.